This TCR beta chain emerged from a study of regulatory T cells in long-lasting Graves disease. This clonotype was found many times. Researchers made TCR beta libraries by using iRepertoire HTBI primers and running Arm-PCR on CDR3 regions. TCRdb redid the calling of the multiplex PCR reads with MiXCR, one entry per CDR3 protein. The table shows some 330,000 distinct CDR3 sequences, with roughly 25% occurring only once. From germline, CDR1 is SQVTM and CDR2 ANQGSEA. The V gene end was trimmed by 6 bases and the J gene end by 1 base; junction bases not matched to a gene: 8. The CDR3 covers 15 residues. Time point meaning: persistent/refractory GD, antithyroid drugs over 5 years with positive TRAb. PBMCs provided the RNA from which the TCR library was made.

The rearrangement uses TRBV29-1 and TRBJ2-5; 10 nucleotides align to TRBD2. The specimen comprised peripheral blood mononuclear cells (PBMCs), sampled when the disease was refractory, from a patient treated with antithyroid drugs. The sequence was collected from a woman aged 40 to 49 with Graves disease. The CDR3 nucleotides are TGCAGCGTAAATTTAGCGGGAGGAGGCCAAGAGACCCAGTACTTC. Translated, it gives CSVNLAGGGQETQYF.